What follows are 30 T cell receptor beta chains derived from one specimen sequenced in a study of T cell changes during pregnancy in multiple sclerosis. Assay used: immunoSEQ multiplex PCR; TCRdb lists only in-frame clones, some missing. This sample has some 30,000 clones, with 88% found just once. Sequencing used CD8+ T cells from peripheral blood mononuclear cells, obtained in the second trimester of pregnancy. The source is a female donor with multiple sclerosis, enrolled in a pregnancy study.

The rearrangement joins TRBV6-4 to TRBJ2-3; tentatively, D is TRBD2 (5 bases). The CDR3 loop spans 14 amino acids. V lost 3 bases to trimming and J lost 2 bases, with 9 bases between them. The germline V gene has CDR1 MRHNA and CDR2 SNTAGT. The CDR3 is CASSEGLATDTQYF. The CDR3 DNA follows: TGTGCCAGCAGTGAAGGGCTAGCCACAGATACGCAGTATTTT.

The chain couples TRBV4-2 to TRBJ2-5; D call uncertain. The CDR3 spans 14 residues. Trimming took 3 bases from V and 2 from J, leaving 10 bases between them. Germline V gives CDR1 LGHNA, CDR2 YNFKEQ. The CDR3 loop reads CASSHSTLQETQYF. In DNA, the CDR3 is TGTGCCAGCAGCCACTCCACCCTACAAGAGACCCAGTACTTC.

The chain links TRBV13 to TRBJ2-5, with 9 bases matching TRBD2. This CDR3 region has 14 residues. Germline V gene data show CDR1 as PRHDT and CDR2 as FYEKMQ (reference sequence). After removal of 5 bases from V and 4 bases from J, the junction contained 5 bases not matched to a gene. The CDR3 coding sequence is TGTGCCAGCAGCCTGCGGGGGGGCCGAGAGACCCAGTACTTC. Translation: CASSLRGGRETQYF.

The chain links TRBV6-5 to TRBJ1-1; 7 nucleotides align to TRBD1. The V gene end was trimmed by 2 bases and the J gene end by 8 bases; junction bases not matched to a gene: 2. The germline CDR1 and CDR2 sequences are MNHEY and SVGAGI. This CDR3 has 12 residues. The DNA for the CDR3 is TGTGCCAGCAGTTACATGGGACAGGAAGCTTTCTTT. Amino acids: CASSYMGQEAFF.

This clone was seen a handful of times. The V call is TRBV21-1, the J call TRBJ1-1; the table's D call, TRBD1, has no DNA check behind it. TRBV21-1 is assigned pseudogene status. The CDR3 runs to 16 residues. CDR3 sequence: CASSPRDSFMNTEAFF. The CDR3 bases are TGTGCCAGCAGCCCCCGGGACAGCTTCATGAACACTGAAGCTTTCTTT.

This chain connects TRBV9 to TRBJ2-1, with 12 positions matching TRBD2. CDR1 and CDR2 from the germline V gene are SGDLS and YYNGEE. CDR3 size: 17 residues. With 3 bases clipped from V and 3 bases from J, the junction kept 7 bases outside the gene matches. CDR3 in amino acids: CASSAILAGGFYNEQFF. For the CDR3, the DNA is TGTGCCAGCAGCGCTATCCTAGCGGGGGGGTTCTACAATGAGCAGTTCTTC.

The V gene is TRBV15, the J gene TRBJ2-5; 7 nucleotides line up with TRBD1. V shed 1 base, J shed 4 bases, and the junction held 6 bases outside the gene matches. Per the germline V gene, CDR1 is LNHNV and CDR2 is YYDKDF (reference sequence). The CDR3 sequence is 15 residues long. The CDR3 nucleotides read TGTGCCACCAGCAGAGGGGACAGTAACGTAGAGACCCAGTACTTC. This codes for CATSRGDSNVETQYF.

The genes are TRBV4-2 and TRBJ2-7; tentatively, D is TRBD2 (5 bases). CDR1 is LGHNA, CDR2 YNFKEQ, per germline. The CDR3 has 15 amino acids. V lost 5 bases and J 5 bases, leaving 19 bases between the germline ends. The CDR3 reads CASSVTRGIVDEQYF. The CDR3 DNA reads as TGTGCCAGCAGCGTTACGCGAGGGATAGTGGACGAGCAGTACTTC.

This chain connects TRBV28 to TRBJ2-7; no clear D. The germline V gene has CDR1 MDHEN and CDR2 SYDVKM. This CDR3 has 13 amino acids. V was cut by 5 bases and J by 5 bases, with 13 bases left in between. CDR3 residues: CASSPYTRDEQYF. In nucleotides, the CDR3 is TGTGCCAGCAGTCCCTATACCCGGGACGAGCAGTACTTC.

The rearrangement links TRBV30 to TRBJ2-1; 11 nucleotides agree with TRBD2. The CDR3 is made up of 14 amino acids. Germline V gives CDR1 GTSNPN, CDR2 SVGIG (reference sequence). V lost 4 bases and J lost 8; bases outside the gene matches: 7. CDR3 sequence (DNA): TGTGCCTGGACTGCTAGCGGGGGGCCTGATGAGCAGTTCTTC. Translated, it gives CAWTASGGPDEQFF.

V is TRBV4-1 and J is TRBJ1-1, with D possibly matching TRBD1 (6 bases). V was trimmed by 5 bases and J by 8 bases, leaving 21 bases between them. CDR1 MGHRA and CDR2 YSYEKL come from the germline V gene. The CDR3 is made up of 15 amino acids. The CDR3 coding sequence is TGCGCCAGCAGCTCCCCTTACGGGGGGCAAGGAGAAGCTTTCTTT. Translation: CASSSPYGGQGEAFF.

The CDR3 loop reads CASSPEGDIQETQYF. The CDR3 DNA follows: TGTGCCAGCAGCCCAGAAGGGGACATCCAAGAGACCCAGTACTTC. The chain links TRBV9 to TRBJ2-5; a weak D match, TRBD1 (6 bases). Germline loops: CDR1 SGDLS, CDR2 YYNGEE. Trimming took 4 bases from V and 1 from J, leaving 14 bases between them. The CDR3 is 15 residues long.

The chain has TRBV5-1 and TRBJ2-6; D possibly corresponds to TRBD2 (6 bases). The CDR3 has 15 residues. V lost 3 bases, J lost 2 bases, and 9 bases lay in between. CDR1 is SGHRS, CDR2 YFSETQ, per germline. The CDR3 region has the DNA TGCGCCAGCAGCTACGGGGGAACTGGGGCCAACGTCCTGACTTTC. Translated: CASSYGGTGANVLTF. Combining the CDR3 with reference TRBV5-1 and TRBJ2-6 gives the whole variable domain KAGVTQTPRYLIKTRGQQVTLSCSPISGHRSVSWYQQTPGQGLQFLFEYFSETQRNKGNFPGRFSGRQFSNSRSEMNVSTLELGDSALYLCASSYGGTGANVLTFGAGSRLTVL.

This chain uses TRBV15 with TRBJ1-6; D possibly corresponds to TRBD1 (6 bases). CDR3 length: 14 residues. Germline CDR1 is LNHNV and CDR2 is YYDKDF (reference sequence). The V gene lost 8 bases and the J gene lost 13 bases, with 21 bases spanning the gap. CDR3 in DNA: TGTGCCACCCGTCGTTGGGGGGGCTCTCCCCCCCTCCACTTT. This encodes CATRRWGGSPPLHF.

The CDR3 bases are TGTGCCAGCAGCTGGGGGACAGGCCGAGAGACCCAGTACTTC. The encoded protein is CASSWGTGRETQYF. This rearrangement joins TRBV5-6 to TRBJ2-5, with 8 bases aligning to TRBD1. This CDR3 region has 14 residues. The V segment lost 3 bases and the J segment 4 bases; nucleotides outside the gene matches: 5. Germline V lookup: CDR1 SGHDT, CDR2 YYEEEE.

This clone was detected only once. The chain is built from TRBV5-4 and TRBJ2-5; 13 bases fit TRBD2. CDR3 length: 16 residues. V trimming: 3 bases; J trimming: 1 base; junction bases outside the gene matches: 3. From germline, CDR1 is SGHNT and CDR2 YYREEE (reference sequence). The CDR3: CASSSGTSGAQETQYF. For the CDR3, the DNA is TGTGCCAGCAGCTCAGGGACTAGCGGGGCCCAAGAGACCCAGTACTTC.

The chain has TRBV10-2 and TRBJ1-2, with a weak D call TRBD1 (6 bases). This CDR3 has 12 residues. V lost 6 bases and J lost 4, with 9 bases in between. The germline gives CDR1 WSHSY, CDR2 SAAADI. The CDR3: CASRDSPYGYTF. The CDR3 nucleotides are TGCGCCAGCAGGGACAGCCCCTATGGCTACACCTTC.

The CDR3, as DNA: TGTGCCAGCAGCTCCTCCACGGGGTTAGGGAAACTGTTTTTT. This translates into CASSSSTGLGKLFF. The chain uses TRBV5-6 and TRBJ1-4; D gene ambiguous. V was cut by 3 bases and J by 11 bases, with 17 bases left in between. The CDR3 is 14 amino acids. CDR1 and CDR2 from the germline V gene are SGHDT and YYEEEE. The whole variable domain, remainder taken from reference TRBV5-6 and TRBJ1-4, is DAGVTQSPTHLIKTRGQQVTLRCSPKSGHDTVSWYQQALGQGPQFIFQYYEEEERQRGNFPDRFSGHQFPNYSSELNVNALLLGDSALYLCASSSSTGLGKLFFGSGTQLSVL.

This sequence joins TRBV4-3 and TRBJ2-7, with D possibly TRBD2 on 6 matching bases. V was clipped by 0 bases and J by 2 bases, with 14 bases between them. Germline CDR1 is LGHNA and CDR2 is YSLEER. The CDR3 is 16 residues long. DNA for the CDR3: TGCGCCAGCAGCCAAGATCAGTACGGGGGTGCCTACGAGCAGTACTTC. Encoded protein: CASSQDQYGGAYEQYF.

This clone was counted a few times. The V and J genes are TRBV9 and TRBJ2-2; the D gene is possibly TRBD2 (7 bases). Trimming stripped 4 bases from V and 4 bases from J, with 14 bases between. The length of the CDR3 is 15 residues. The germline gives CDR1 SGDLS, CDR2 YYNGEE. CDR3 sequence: CASSPGGAGTGELFF. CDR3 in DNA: TGTGCCAGCAGCCCTGGGGGGGCGGGCACCGGGGAGCTGTTTTTT.

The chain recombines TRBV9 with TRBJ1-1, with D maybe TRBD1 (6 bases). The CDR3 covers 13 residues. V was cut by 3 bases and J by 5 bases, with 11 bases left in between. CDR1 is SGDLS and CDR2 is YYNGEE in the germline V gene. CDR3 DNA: TGTGCCAGCAGCGCAGGGGTAGGGACTGAAGCTTTCTTT. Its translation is CASSAGVGTEAFF.

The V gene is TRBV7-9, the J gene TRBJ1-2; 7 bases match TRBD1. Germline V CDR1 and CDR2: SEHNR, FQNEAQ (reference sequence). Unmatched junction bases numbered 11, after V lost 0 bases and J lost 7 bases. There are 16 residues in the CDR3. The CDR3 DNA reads TGTGCCAGCAGCTTAGCCCGGGCAGGGGGATTTCGTGGCTACACCTTC. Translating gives CASSLARAGGFRGYTF.

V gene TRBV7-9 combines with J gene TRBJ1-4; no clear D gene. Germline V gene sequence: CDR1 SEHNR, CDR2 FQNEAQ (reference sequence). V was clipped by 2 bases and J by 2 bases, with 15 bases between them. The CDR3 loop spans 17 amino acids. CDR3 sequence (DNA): TGTGCCAGCAGCTTAATTATCAGGCCGGCGACTAATGAAAAACTGTTTTTT. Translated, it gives CASSLIIRPATNEKLFF.

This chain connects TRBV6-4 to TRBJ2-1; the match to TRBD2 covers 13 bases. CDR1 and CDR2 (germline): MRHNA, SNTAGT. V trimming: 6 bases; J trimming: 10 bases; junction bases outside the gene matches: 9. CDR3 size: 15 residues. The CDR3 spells CASSATSGGNREQFF. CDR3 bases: TGTGCCAGCAGCGCGACTAGCGGGGGGAATCGGGAGCAGTTCTTC.

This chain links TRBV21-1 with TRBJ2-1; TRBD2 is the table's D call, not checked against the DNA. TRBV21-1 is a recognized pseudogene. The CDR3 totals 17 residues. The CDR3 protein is CASSKGVAGGEPAEQFF. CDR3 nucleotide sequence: TGTGCCAGCAGCAAAGGGGTCGCGGGGGGGGAACCGGCTGAGCAGTTCTTC.

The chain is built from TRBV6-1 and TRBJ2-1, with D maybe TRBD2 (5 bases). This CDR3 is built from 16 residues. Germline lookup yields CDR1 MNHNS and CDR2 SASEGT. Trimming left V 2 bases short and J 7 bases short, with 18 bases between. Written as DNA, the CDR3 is TGTGCCAGCAGTGAATGGGCGGGTGCCACTTGGAATGAGCAGTTCTTC. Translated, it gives CASSEWAGATWNEQFF.

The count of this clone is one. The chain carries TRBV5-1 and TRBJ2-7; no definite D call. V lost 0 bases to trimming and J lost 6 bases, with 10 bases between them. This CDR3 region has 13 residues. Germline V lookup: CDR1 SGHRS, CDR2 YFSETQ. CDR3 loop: CASSLARFGEQYF. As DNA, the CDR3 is TGCGCCAGCAGCTTGGCTCGCTTCGGCGAGCAGTACTTC.

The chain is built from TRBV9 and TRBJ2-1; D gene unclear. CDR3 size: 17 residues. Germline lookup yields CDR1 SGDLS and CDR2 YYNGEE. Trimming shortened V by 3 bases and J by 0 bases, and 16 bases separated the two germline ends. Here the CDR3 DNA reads TGTGCCAGCAGCGCTACGCGCGAAGTCCTCTCCTACAATGAGCAGTTCTTC. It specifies CASSATREVLSYNEQFF.

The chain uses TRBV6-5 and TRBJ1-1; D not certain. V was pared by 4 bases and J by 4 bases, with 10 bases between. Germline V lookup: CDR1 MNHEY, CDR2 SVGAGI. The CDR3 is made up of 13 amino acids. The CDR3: CASSLQGGTEAFF. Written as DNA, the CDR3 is TGTGCCAGCAGTTTACAAGGAGGCACTGAAGCTTTCTTT.

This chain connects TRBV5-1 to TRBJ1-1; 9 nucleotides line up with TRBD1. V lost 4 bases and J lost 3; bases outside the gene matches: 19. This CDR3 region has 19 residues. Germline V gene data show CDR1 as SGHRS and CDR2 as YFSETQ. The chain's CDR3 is CASSPDTWTGDPGDTEAFF. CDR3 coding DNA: TGCGCCAGCAGCCCCGATACCTGGACAGGGGATCCGGGGGACACTGAAGCTTTCTTT.